This T cell receptor (beta chain) was recorded in a study of shared T cell receptors in the human thymus (dated by TCRdb to the early 2020s). In the study overall: The study examined how the human thymus generates shared, self-reactive T-cell receptor alpha chains.

The CDR3 goes from the cysteine to the phenylalanine over 15 residues. CDR3 DNA is the only sequence kept; it has 45 bases, read in frame from the first base. V drops 4 bases and J drops 2 bases, leaving 15 bases in between. The germline V gene encodes CDR1 ENHRY and CDR2 SYGVKD. Comments on this clone: This clone's antigen is unknown. No base-level quality is on record; no much larger clone is a single base apart.

The library was built by means of the immunoSEQ multiplex PCR assay. TCRdb re-hosts the immuneACCESS table, in-frame sequences only. Its copies lack some clones; in the studies checked, an unresolved V gene accounts for under half of them, and the cause for the rest is not known. This sample holds about 540,000 clones; 78% were observed only once. Roughly 0.013% of the sample is in the top ten clones. The same specimen was also included in a second study, on human thymus T cells. The other study reports the following: Immunologically healthy infants undergoing open corrective cardiac surgery for congenital heart defects in Finland were used as donors. Thymus tissue was obtained as surgical resects removed during corrective cardiac surgery. Usage of V and J gene segments appeared to be biased in both the thymic and the peripheral blood repertoires. According to the related research, thymic TCR repertoires were highly overlapping among unrelated individuals. TCR alpha and beta repertoires from fewer than ten infant thymus samples and a few related peripheral blood samples were characterized in the study. The cohort included about six male and a couple of female infants, with donor ages spanning 7 to 244 days. Thymocytes were freed from the tissue by mechanical means and kept at -70 degrees C as pellets of roughly 8.5-30 million cells. Genomic DNA was extracted from frozen cell pellets with a QIAsymphony instrument. TCRB and TCRAD loci were amplified from a standardized quantity of quality-controlled genomic DNA using the immunoSEQ multiplex PCR assay. The amplicons covered the V(D)J region and were long enough to include the CDR3 and to identify the V and J genes. The amplicons were sequenced on an Illumina platform via the commercial immunoSEQ service. Primer bias and sequencing errors were corrected as previously described, and TCRAD and TCRB definitions were based on the IMGT database. immunoSEQ Analyzer 3.0 and VDJTools were used for repertoire analysis, which covered basic statistics, V/J segment usage, diversity estimates, rarefaction and pairwise overlap. Chao1, ChaoE, Efron-Thisted, Shannon and inverse Simpson indices were used to estimate diversity, which was also estimated on datasets down-sampled to the smallest sample. Repertoire overlap used strict matching of CDR3 nucleotide sequence, V gene and J gene, with Jaccard-based multidimensional scaling clustering. On average, thymus samples gave roughly 800,000 unique TCRB clonotypes, whereas blood samples gave around 80,000.

Specimen: thymocytes. This clonotype was sampled from a boy under two years old with a congenital heart defect. Donor details come from another sample of the same person, matched by shared clones. Here the chain combines TRBV10-3 and TRBJ2-7, and possibly TRBD2, on 6 matching bases. The bases are TGTGCCATCAGTGCCCGGTCTAGCGACCCCTACGAGCAGTACTTC. Its amino acids are CAISARSSDPYEQYF.